One and the same sample provided the 2 T cell receptor beta chains below, sequenced in a study of blood T cell repertoires in COVID-19. Generated by immunoSEQ multiplex PCR, the TCRdb table keeps only in-frame clones and is missing some. This table holds some 350,000 clones, 80% to 90% found once. The source material was PBMCs or T cells enriched from blood (not recorded which). Receptor source: a man between 18 and 35 years old who had recovered from COVID-19.

V is TRBV5-5 and J is TRBJ2-7; D might be TRBD2 (7 bases). Germline V gene sequence: CDR1 SGHKS, CDR2 YYEKEE (reference sequence). Trimming shortened V by 4 bases and J by 3 bases, and 11 bases separated the two germline ends. CDR3 length equals 13 residues. The CDR3 bases are TGTGCCAGCAGCCGGAGGGGGGGCTACGAGCAGTACTTC. Amino acids: CASSRRGGYEQYF. Combining the CDR3 with reference TRBV5-5 and TRBJ2-7 gives the whole variable domain DAGVTQSPTHLIKTRGQQVTLRCSPISGHKSVSWYQQVLGQGPQFIFQYYEKEERGRGNFPDRFSARQFPNYSSELNVNALLLGDSALYLCASSRRGGYEQYFGPGTRLTVT.

The V gene is TRBV5-3, the J gene TRBJ2-3; TRBD1 aligns across 8 bases. TRBV5-3 has ORF status, its function being uncertain. V gave up 1 base and J gave up 6 bases; unmatched junction bases: 7. This CDR3 is built from 15 residues. The CDR3 nucleotides read TGTGCCAGAAGCTTGAGCGGCAGGGGGCTTGATACGCAGTATTTT. It codes for CARSLSGRGLDTQYF.